Each of the 30 T cell receptor beta chains below was sequenced from the same sample in a study of PD-1 blockade in classical Hodgkin lymphoma. Time point noted: cycle 4 day 1 (C4D1), after around six weeks of nivolumab. In every patient, relapse followed autologous stem cell transplantation, while exposure to brentuximab vedotin differed. Purification of CD4+ T cells from thawed PBMCs was achieved by magnetic negative selection. Only in-frame clones appear in the TCRdb table, and some are missing; sequencing was by immunoSEQ multiplex PCR. In the table there are around 13,000 clones, 88% of which are singletons. The sequenced sample was CD4+ T cells from blood, obtained before the fourth cycle of nivolumab. The receptors come from a human donor with classical Hodgkin lymphoma.

The chain joins TRBV10-3 to TRBJ1-2, with D perhaps matching TRBD1 (5 bases). From germline, CDR1 is ENHRY and CDR2 SYGVKD. The CDR3 runs to 13 residues. The V and J ends lost 10 bases and 5 bases respectively, with 17 bases between them. CDR3 nucleotide sequence: TGTGCCACCGGGGGGTATGGGTCTTATGGCTACACCTTC. Its translation is CATGGYGSYGYTF.

The rearrangement joins TRBV4-2 to TRBJ2-5, with D perhaps matching TRBD2 (6 bases). Germline assignment: CDR1 LGHNA and CDR2 YNFKEQ. V lost 2 bases to trimming and J lost 2 bases, with 9 bases between them. The CDR3 has 14 amino acids. The CDR3 here is CASSQLGLQETQYF. As DNA, the CDR3 is TGTGCCAGCAGCCAATTGGGACTTCAAGAGACCCAGTACTTC.

This chain joins TRBV5-1 and TRBJ2-1; D not resolved. This CDR3 has 11 amino acids. Trimming left V 4 bases short and J 8 bases short, with 7 bases between. Germline loops: CDR1 SGHRS, CDR2 YFSETQ. CDR3 amino acids: CASSPLYEQFF. The CDR3 region has the DNA TGCGCCAGCAGCCCCCTGTATGAGCAGTTCTTC.

This clone was seen a few times. The chain employs TRBV19 and TRBJ1-1; no reliable D call. Germline values: CDR1 LNHDA, CDR2 SQIVND (reference sequence). The CDR3 consists of 13 residues. V lost 3 bases and J 5 bases, leaving 10 bases between the germline ends. The CDR3 sequence: CASSMVLRTEAFF. The CDR3 nucleotides are TGTGCCAGTAGTATGGTTCTCCGGACTGAAGCTTTCTTT.

The chain combines TRBV7-2 with TRBJ2-7; 12 bases line up with TRBD2. This CDR3 is built from 16 residues. The V and J ends lost 6 bases and 3 bases, in that order; junction bases with no gene match: 9. In germline, CDR1 is SGHTA, CDR2 FQGNSA. This CDR3 reads CASSHRTSGTFYEQYF. The DNA of the CDR3 is TGTGCCAGCAGTCACAGGACTAGCGGGACTTTCTACGAGCAGTACTTC.

This chain uses TRBV28 with TRBJ1-1; D not certain. V lost 11 bases to trimming and J lost 2 bases, with 15 bases between them. The CDR3 extends over 13 amino acids. CDR1 and CDR2 from the germline V gene are MDHEN and SYDVKM. As DNA, the CDR3 is TGTGCCTCCCAATTGCTCGAAAACACTGAAGCTTTCTTT. This encodes CASQLLENTEAFF. The complete variable domain, with remaining parts taken from reference TRBV28 and TRBJ1-1, reads DVKVTQSSRYLVKRTGEKVFLECVQDMDHENMFWYRQDPGLGLRLIYFSYDVKMKEKGDIPEGYSVSREKKERFSLILESASTNQTSMYLCASQLLENTEAFFGQGTRLTVV.

The chain carries TRBV30 and TRBJ1-2, with D maybe TRBD1 (5 bases). The CDR3 covers 12 residues. Germline CDR1 is GTSNPN and CDR2 is SVGIG (reference sequence). Trimming pared 2 bases from V and 7 bases from J, leaving 11 bases between. The DNA of the CDR3 is TGTGCCTGGAGTCCTGGGGCAGGTGGCTACACCTTC. It codes for CAWSPGAGGYTF.

The J gene is TRBJ2-7, the V gene TRBV18; D is unclear. The germline V gene encodes CDR1 KGHSH and CDR2 LQKENI. This CDR3 spans 15 amino acids. V was cut by 2 bases and J by 2 bases, with 13 bases left in between. CDR3 loop: CASSPAKQMAYEQYF. The CDR3 nucleotides are TGTGCCAGCTCACCAGCGAAGCAGATGGCCTACGAGCAGTACTTC.

The J gene is TRBJ1-3, the V gene TRBV28; perhaps TRBD1 as D (5 bases). Germline CDR1 reads MDHEN; CDR2 reads SYDVKM. The CDR3 covers 15 residues. The V end lost 2 bases, the J end lost 3 bases, and 11 bases lay between the germline ends. Here the CDR3 DNA reads TGTGCCAGCAGTTTAATGAGGGGTGGTGGAAACACCATATATTTT. This encodes CASSLMRGGGNTIYF.

The rearrangement links TRBV29-1 to TRBJ2-5; D is undetermined. V gave up 6 bases and J gave up 1 base, with 12 bases separating them. Germline values: CDR1 SQVTM, CDR2 ANQGSEA. The CDR3 loop spans 13 amino acids. Here the CDR3 DNA reads TGCAGCGTGGGCAGAACAAGCCAAGAGACCCAGTACTTC. Translating it yields CSVGRTSQETQYF.

The J gene is TRBJ1-4, the V gene TRBV10-3; no definite D call. The CDR3 totals 15 residues. V was clipped by 0 bases and J by 8 bases, with 13 bases between them. Germline values: CDR1 ENHRY, CDR2 SYGVKD. The CDR3 bases are TGTGCCATCAGTGAGTCGACCAACCTCAGAGAAAAACTGTTTTTT. Its protein is CAISESTNLREKLFF.

The chain has TRBV5-6 and TRBJ2-5, with no clear D. Germline-derived CDR1 and CDR2 are SGHDT and YYEEEE. The CDR3 spans 15 residues. Between the trimmed V and J ends, which lost 3 bases and 2 bases, there was a span of 14 bases. Here the CDR3 reads CASSSFGNPQETQYF. The CDR3 DNA is TGTGCCAGCAGCTCCTTCGGCAATCCGCAAGAGACCCAGTACTTC.

This chain connects TRBV9 to TRBJ1-1, with D hard to call. CDR1 is SGDLS and CDR2 is YYNGEE in the germline V gene. Trimming removed 1 base at V and 1 base at J, with 8 bases between. This CDR3 is built from 14 residues. In nucleotides, the CDR3 is TGTGCCAGCAGCGTACAGGTGGGGAACACTGAAGCTTTCTTT. As protein: CASSVQVGNTEAFF.

This chain links TRBV5-6 with TRBJ2-7, with 10 nucleotides matching TRBD1. CDR3 size: 15 residues. The V segment lost 5 bases and the J segment 3 bases; nucleotides outside the gene matches: 8. Germline values: CDR1 SGHDT, CDR2 YYEEEE. CDR3 nucleotides: TGTGCCAGCAGTCGGCCGGGACAGGGGTACTACGAGCAGTACTTC. Protein product: CASSRPGQGYYEQYF.

In its sample, this clone was seen a few times. This chain uses TRBV5-1 with TRBJ2-2; 8 bases map to TRBD1. V shed 5 bases and J 1 base; nucleotides not matched to a gene: 7. Per the germline V gene, CDR1 is SGHRS and CDR2 is YFSETQ. This CDR3 spans 16 amino acids. In DNA form, the CDR3 reads TGCGCCAGCAGACGTTCCGGGACAGGGAACACCGGGGAGCTGTTTTTT. Amino acid sequence: CASRRSGTGNTGELFF.

The V gene is TRBV29-1, the J gene TRBJ1-2, with D uncertain. The CDR3 consists of 11 residues. V gave up 4 bases and J gave up 7 bases, with 10 bases separating them. Germline loops: CDR1 SQVTM, CDR2 ANQGSEA. This CDR3 is CSVAGVFGYTF. CDR3 nucleotide sequence: TGCAGCGTTGCCGGGGTATTTGGCTACACCTTC.

This clone was detected only once. The chain joins TRBV11-3 to TRBJ1-1; D is undetermined. With 5 bases removed from V and 6 bases from J, the gap between germline ends came to 7 bases. The CDR3 has 11 residues. Germline CDR1 is SGHNT and CDR2 is YENEEA. The CDR3 bases are TGTGCCAGCAGCGGCCAGGCTGAAGCTTTCTTT. This encodes CASSGQAEAFF.

This clone has just a few counts. The rearrangement uses TRBV11-2 and TRBJ2-2; 9 positions match TRBD2. The CDR3 length is 16 residues. The V gene end was trimmed by 7 bases and the J gene end by 1 base; junction bases not matched to a gene: 7. CDR1 and CDR2 (germline): SGHAT, FQNNGV. The CDR3 protein is CASTLYSGGNTGELFF. For the CDR3, the DNA is TGTGCCAGCACCCTCTATAGCGGGGGGAACACCGGGGAGCTGTTTTTT.

This clone has only one observation. CDR3 coding DNA: TGCGCCAGCAGCTTGGGACTAGCGGGAGGGAGCACAGATACGCAGTATTTT. Protein sequence: CASSLGLAGGSTDTQYF. The J gene is TRBJ2-3, the V gene TRBV5-1, with 14 positions matching TRBD2. Germline trimming cut 0 bases from V and 0 bases from J; bases unmatched to any gene: 0. The CDR3 has 17 residues. From germline, CDR1 is SGHRS and CDR2 YFSETQ.

This clone has a handful of counts. V is TRBV10-3 and J is TRBJ2-1; the D gene could be TRBD1 or TRBD2 (5 bases each). The CDR3 consists of 14 residues. The V and J ends lost 9 bases and 10 bases respectively, with 22 bases between them. Per the germline V gene, CDR1 is ENHRY and CDR2 is SYGVKD. The CDR3 reads CAMTSGPRQEEQFF. CDR3 nucleotide sequence: TGTGCCATGACGTCGGGACCGCGGCAAGAGGAGCAGTTCTTC.

This clone was detected only once. This rearrangement joins TRBV6-5 to TRBJ2-1, with D possibly being TRBD2 (6 bases). V was shortened by 6 bases and J by 7 bases, with 19 bases between the two germline ends. The CDR3 runs 15 residues. Germline CDR1 and CDR2: MNHEY and SVGAGI. CDR3 nucleotide sequence: TGTGCCAGCAGCCCACCCGGGCGGGACGGGAATGAGCAGTTCTTC. Translated, it gives CASSPPGRDGNEQFF.

The chain is built from TRBV18 and TRBJ1-1, with 8 bases identical to TRBD1. V lost 4 bases and J lost 5; bases outside the gene matches: 9. Germline V gene data show CDR1 as KGHSH and CDR2 as LQKENI. There are 15 residues in the CDR3. CDR3 coding DNA: TGTGCCAGCTCACTCCAAGGACAGGGACGAACTGAAGCTTTCTTT. It specifies CASSLQGQGRTEAFF.

V and J are TRBV2 and TRBJ1-5, with a weak D call TRBD1 (6 bases). Germline loops: CDR1 SNHLY, CDR2 FYNNEI. Trimming removed 7 bases at V and 11 bases at J, with 21 bases between. CDR3 length equals 14 residues. The CDR3 nucleotides are TGTGCCAGCAATAGCATGGGTCGCGAGGGGGCCCAGCATTTT. It yields the protein CASNSMGREGAQHF.

The sample holds a few counts of this clone. The identical CDR3 is also encoded by other nucleotide sequences in the sample. The chain joins TRBV6-5 to TRBJ2-5, with 7 nucleotides matching TRBD1. Germline lookup yields CDR1 MNHEY and CDR2 SVGAGI. This CDR3 is 15 amino acids long. V lost 0 bases and J lost 5; bases outside the gene matches: 6. CDR3 region: CASSYSRGRGETQYF. The CDR3 DNA is TGTGCCAGCAGTTACTCAAGGGGGCGCGGGGAGACCCAGTACTTC.

V usage is TRBV7-9 and J usage is TRBJ2-1; D perhaps matches TRBD1 (5 bases). V was shortened by 4 bases and J by 8 bases, with 9 bases between the two germline ends. There are 12 residues in the CDR3. CDR1 is SEHNR, CDR2 FQNEAQ, per germline (reference sequence). The CDR3 DNA follows: TGTGCCAGCAGCTCTAGGGGCCATGAGCAGTTCTTC. Amino acids: CASSSRGHEQFF. Complete variable domain (other parts from reference TRBV7-9 and TRBJ2-1): DTGVSQNPRHKITKRGQNVTFRCDPISEHNRLYWYRQTLGQGPEFLTYFQNEAQLEKSRLLSDRFSAERPKGSFSTLEIQRTEQGDSAMYLCASSSRGHEQFFGPGTRLTVL.

This chain uses TRBV2 with TRBJ2-7; weak D call: TRBD1 (7 bases). V was pared by 7 bases and J by 2 bases, with 21 bases between. The germline V gene has CDR1 SNHLY and CDR2 FYNNEI. The CDR3 has 16 residues. The CDR3 sequence: CASKRAQGGLTYEQYF. The CDR3 DNA is TGTGCCAGCAAGAGGGCCCAGGGGGGCCTCACCTACGAGCAGTACTTC.

The V gene is TRBV30, the J gene TRBJ1-1; 7 bases agree with TRBD1. Germline CDR1 reads GTSNPN; CDR2 reads SVGIG (reference sequence). This CDR3 region has 14 residues. V lost 0 bases to trimming and J lost 9 bases; unmatched junction nucleotides: 10. CDR3 coding DNA: TGTGCCTGGAGTGTACGGGATCCGACAGGGAAAGCTTTCTTT. This translates into CAWSVRDPTGKAFF.

This rearrangement joins TRBV18 to TRBJ2-5, with 9 bases matching TRBD2. This CDR3 region has 15 residues. Germline V gene sequence: CDR1 KGHSH, CDR2 LQKENI. V shed 2 bases and J 5 bases; nucleotides not matched to a gene: 6. The CDR3: CASSPKNSGSETQYF. CDR3 coding DNA: TGTGCCAGCTCACCAAAGAATAGCGGGAGTGAGACCCAGTACTTC.

The chain combines TRBV7-6 with TRBJ1-2; D unclear. CDR1 and CDR2 from the germline V gene are SGHVS and FNYEAQ. This CDR3 spans 15 amino acids. Trimming took 2 bases from V and 6 from J, leaving 16 bases between them. CDR3 loop: CASSLNPMSLHGYTF. The CDR3 region has the DNA TGTGCCAGCAGCTTAAACCCAATGTCACTACATGGCTACACCTTC.

The chain combines TRBV9 with TRBJ2-1; TRBD1 matches at 7 bases. This CDR3 has 15 residues. In germline, CDR1 is SGDLS, CDR2 YYNGEE. Trimming removed 3 bases from V and 4 bases from J; junction bases left unmatched: 7. The CDR3 nucleotides read TGTGCCAGCAGCGCCCGGGACAGCAGTTACAATGAGCAGTTCTTC. Translation: CASSARDSSYNEQFF.